This TCR beta chain was sequenced in a study of Graves' ophthalmopathy and Graves' hyperthyroidism (dated by TCRdb to 2016 to 2019). With respect to the entire study: Peripheral blood was collected at initial diagnosis, prior to any treatment. In total, approximately 140 blood samples were TCR-sequenced: some 40 ophthalmopathy, over 70 hyperthyroidism and approximately 17 hyperthyroidism-to-ophthalmopathy patients. The study used TCR beta repertoire signatures to distinguish Graves' ophthalmopathy from Graves' hyperthyroidism and to predict progression to ophthalmopathy. An independent validation cohort was composed of approximately 18 hyperthyroidism patients and around 16 patients who later progressed from hyperthyroidism to ophthalmopathy. Following sample collection, hyperthyroidism patients were given methimazole at a starting dose of 30 mg daily, and ophthalmopathy patients were given high-dose intravenous methylprednisolone. To explore V-J signatures distinguishing ophthalmopathy from hyperthyroidism, a discovery set of 100 or so patients (roughly 45 ophthalmopathy, some 57 stable hyperthyroidism) was enrolled. In over 5 hyperthyroidism patients, the T-cell repertoires found in thyroid tissue were compared with those found in blood. What the research found in general, with its limitations: In validation, the model predicted ophthalmopathy progression with more than 55% sensitivity and 72.22% specificity; eleven to twelve predicted patients were CT-confirmed with GO in a median of about 6.1 months. Sample size was not predetermined statistically, and investigators were not blinded to group allocation. In cross-validation, the 13-signature model distinguished ophthalmopathy from stable hyperthyroidism with more than 85% sensitivity and around 84% specificity, while in the test set the corresponding values were roughly 80% and 75%. Most expanded thyroid clonotypes with frequency above 0.001 were also detected in blood, suggesting blood repertoires may reflect the thyroid immune response.

For repertoire sequencing, TCR beta CDR3 regions were amplified from RNA transcripts. A first-round RT-PCR used HTBI primers with the Qiagen OneStep RT-PCR kit, followed by a second-round multiplex PCR, size selection and purification. The libraries underwent paired-end sequencing with 100 bp reads on an Illumina HiSeq2000. The source study handled its data this way. SOAPnuke was used for read processing, and reads with adapters, uncalled bases, a mean Phred below 15, or no exact constant-primer or identifier match were discarded. COPE v1.2.5 was used to merge high-quality paired reads. Unique nucleotide sequences were defined as clonotypes and aligned to IMGT TRB V, D and J references using MiTCR v1.1. Analysis was restricted to V-J combinations with a frequency above 0.0001, which covered just over 98% of repertoires. For each V-J combination, a TCR clonal expansion and chaos score was defined as F50 clonal expansion divided by the chaos observed in the TCRdist matrix. Welch's t-statistics and random forest were used to narrow the features down to around 12 V-J combinations, which were then fed into a naive Bayes classifier. Thyroid-blood repertoire similarity was quantified with the Morisita-Horn index. TCRdb applied fastp at Q25 and MiXCR to the public reads, then kept only in-frame beta chains. Rows merge per CDR3 protein into single entries with the most common DNA and genes. None of the V and J calls come from the authors' own analysis; TCRdb made them. Present in this sample are 650,000 to 900,000 distinct CDR3 sequences, roughly two fifths of which were seen just once. The biggest ten clones account for 44% of the sample.

This clonotype was counted many times. Its antigen has not been determined. There are no base qualities to consult, and no much larger clone falls within one base. The ophthalmopathy patients had moderately to severely active disease, with a Clinical Activity Score of 3 or higher, a NOSPECS grade of 4 or higher, and a disease duration of less than 3 months. Patients with other autoimmune diseases, uncontrolled infections, pregnancy or lactation were excluded. Clinical symptoms, serum thyroxine, TRAb, thyroid ultrasound and orbital computed tomography formed the basis of the diagnosis. Using Ficoll-Paque density gradient centrifugation, PBMCs were isolated from 8.5 to 10 ml of fresh peripheral blood. Trizol reagent was used to extract the total RNA, and its quality was then checked on an Agilent 2100 Bioanalyzer. The clonotype comes from an adult man with Graves' ophthalmopathy. Sequencing used peripheral blood.

The DNA sequence is given as TGTGCCAGCAGCAGGGTGGAGGCAACTAATGAAAAACTGTTTTTT. This sequence encodes CASSRVEATNEKLFF. The rearrangement combines TRBV2 with TRBJ1-4; TRBD1 is a possible D gene, resting on 5 matching bases. Sequences SNHLY (CDR1) and FYNNEI (CDR2) are obtained from the germline V gene. Deletion took 6 bases off V and 0 bases off J, with a span of 11 bases between the germline ends. The CDR3 covers 15 residues, taking in both the cysteine and the phenylalanine. Only CDR3 DNA remains: 45 bases, in frame from the first base.